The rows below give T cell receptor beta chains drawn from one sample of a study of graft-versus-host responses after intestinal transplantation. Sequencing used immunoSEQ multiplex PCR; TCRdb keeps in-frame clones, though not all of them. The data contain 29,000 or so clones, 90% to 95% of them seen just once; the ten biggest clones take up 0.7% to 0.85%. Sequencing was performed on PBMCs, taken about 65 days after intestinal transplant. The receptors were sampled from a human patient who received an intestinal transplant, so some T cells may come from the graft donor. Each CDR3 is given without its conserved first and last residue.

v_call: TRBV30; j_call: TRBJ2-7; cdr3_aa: AWSVLTGKQY
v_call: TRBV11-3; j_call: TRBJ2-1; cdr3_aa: ASSLVQGGHNEQF
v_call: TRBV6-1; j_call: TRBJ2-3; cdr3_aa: ASMTGGDITDTQY
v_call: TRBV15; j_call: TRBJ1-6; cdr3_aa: ATSRGFRSSYNSPLH
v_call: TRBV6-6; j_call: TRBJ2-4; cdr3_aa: ASSQKRFFGKNIQY
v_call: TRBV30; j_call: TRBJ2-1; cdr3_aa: AWSSLAYNEQF
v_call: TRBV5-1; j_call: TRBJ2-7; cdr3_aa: ASSLGVNGRAEQY
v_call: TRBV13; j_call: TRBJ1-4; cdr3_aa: ASRDAGENEKLF
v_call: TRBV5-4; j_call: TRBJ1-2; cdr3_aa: ASSPTGYGYT
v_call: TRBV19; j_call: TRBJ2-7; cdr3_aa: ASGTSGGYEQY
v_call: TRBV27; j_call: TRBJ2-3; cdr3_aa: ASSLWSGTDTQY
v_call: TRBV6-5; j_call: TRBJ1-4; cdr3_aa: ASSFLQGAPNEKLF
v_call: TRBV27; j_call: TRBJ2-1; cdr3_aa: ASSSLAVQQFREQF
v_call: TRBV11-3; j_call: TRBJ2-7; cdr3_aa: ASNHRGHSYEQY
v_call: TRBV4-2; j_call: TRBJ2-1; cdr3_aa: ASSQEISGGAYNEQF
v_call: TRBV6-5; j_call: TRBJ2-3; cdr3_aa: ASSYGGGRWNTQY
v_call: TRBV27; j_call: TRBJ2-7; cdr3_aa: ASSSWSGETSSYEQY
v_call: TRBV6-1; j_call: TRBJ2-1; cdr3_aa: ASSDWVYEQF
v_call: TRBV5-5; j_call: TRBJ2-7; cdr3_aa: ASSVAYEQY
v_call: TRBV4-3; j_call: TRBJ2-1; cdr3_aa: ASSLRYNEQF
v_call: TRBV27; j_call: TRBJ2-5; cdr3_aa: ASSLYFDQTQY
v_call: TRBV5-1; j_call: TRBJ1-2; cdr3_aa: ASDPGHGAGYT
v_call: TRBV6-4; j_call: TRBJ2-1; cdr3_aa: ASKGTEGENEQF
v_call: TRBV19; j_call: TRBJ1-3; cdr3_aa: ASSMNRGADPGNTIY
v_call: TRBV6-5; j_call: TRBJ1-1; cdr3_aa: ASSYSVFSEAF
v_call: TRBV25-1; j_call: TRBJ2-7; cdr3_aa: ASSERDTYEQY
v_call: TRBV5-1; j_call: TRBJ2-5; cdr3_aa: ASSLEGDIETQY
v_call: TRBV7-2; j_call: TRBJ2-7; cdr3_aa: ASSLSGLAGPAYEQY
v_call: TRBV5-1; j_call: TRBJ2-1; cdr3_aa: ASSFLDYNEQF
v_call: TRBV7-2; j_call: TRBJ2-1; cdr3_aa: ASSLVGEWDEQF
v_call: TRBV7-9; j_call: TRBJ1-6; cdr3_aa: ASSPTTEYSLH
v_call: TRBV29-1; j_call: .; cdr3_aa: SAGQSDLNEQY
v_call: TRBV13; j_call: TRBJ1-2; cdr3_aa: ASTGGYEGNYGYT
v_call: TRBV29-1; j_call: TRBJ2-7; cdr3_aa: SVLDRISYEQY
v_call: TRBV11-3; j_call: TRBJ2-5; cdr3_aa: ASSPFPERLQETQY
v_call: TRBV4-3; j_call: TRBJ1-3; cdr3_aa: ASSQGSGTNANTIY
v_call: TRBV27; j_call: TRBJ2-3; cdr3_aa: ASIGVADTQY
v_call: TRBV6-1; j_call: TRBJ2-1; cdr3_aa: ASSSNNEQF
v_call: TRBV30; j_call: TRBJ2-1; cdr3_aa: AWSSTLTSGRADEQF
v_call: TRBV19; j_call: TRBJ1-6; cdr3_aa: ATSTGNSPLH
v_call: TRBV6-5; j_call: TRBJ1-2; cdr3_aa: ASSYLAGRVGGYT